This is a list of T cell receptor beta chains from one sample in a study of blood T cell repertoires in COVID-19. The table came from immunoSEQ multiplex PCR; TCRdb's copy has only in-frame clones and leaves some out. The sample yields 180,000 or so clones, approximately 89% seen once. The sample taken for sequencing was PBMCs or T cells enriched from blood (not recorded which). The receptors shown here come from a man aged 35-49 years who had recovered from COVID-19. Both conserved end residues are trimmed from each CDR3.

V gene,CDR3 protein
TRBV6-5,ASRVTVDQPQH
TRBV28,ASSSPGQGAGQPQH
TRBV24-1,ATSEVGQDYGYT
TRBV5-4,ASSLNSGQNYEQY
TRBV28,ASSATGDTGNTIY
TRBV30,AWMQVPDSGYT
TRBV28,ASRADREIGELF
TRBV30,AWRRGGGSNQPQH
TRBV6-5,ASRDGGISGNTIY
TRBV7-8,ASSVSRDYNEQF
TRBV29-1,SARDRASGANVLT
TRBV28,AAEPGTTLTDTQY
TRBV7-9,ASSLQGVEGYT
TRBV5-1,ASTQGQAPTGELF
TRBV28,ASNLAATGELF
TRBV30,AWSPQGNQPQH
TRBV7-3,ASSPVVGLASGKEQF
TRBV14,ASSQVPSGTSGRHEQF
TRBV4-2,ASSPGVGGDQPQH
TRBV21-1,ASSKGAVEAF
TRBV5-8,ASSLTAVGRANYGYT
TRBV6-2/TRBV6-3,ASSSPGRGFYEQY
TRBV28,ASSPGHANTGELF
TRBV10-1,ASSETGRAGNTIY
TRBV7-2,ASSLASGSPDEQF
TRBV24-1,ATSPGQVGEAF
TRBV7-8,ASSPGGIGGYT
TRBV6-5,ASSYIRGENGYT
TRBV6-5,ASSAPGQGNTEAF
TRBV28,ASEGQGASETQY
TRBV14,ASSHRDRSSYEQY
TRBV7-3,ASSLIRTTGGPISGANVLT
TRBV24-1,ATSSRAGYT
TRBV2,ASRFLAGGSNEQF
TRBV5-1,ASSTDLAASTDTQY
TRBV4-2,ASSQDYGRTRANYGYT
TRBV2,ATRLSNTEAF
TRBV11-2,ASSLGGLPIYEQY
TRBV13,ASSARSGYPYEQY
TRBV29-1,SVGQGVYEAF
TRBV4-1,ASSQEGARVPYGYT
TRBV11-2,ASSSWTEIIRNEQF
TRBV10-2,ASRGPPDTQY
TRBV25-1,ASSRDSYEQY
TRBV21-1,ASIARRAGQETQY
TRBV7-9,ASSLARVSEAF
TRBV18,ASSRGRYNEQF
TRBV7-9,ASSPRTGPNTEAF